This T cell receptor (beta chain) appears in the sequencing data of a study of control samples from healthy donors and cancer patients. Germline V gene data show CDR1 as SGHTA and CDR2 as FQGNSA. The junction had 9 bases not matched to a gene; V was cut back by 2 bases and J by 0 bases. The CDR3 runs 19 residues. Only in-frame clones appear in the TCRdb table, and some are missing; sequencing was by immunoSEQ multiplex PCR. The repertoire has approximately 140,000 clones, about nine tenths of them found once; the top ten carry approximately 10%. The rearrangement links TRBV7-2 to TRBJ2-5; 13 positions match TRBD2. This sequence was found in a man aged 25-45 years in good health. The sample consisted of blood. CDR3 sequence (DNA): TGTGCCAGCAGCTTAAGTCTTGGGACTAGCGGGGCGTACCAAGAGACCCAGTACTTC. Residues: CASSLSLGTSGAYQETQYF.